This TCR beta chain is drawn from a study of T cell changes during pregnancy in multiple sclerosis. TCRdb keeps only in-frame clones here, not all; method: immunoSEQ multiplex PCR. The sample includes 60,000 to 65,000 clones, 90% of them seen just once. The TCR was taken from a female donor in good health, enrolled as a control in a pregnancy study. The sequenced sample was peripheral blood, obtained in the second trimester of pregnancy.

The CDR3 is CASISTEYTDTQYF. The CDR3 DNA is TGTGCCAGCATCTCCACTGAGTACACAGATACGCAGTATTTT. V gene TRBV7-9 combines with J gene TRBJ2-3; D remains unclear. The germline gives CDR1 SEHNR, CDR2 FQNEAQ (reference sequence). Trimming cost V 7 bases and J 2 bases, with 13 bases left between them. The CDR3 loop spans 14 amino acids.